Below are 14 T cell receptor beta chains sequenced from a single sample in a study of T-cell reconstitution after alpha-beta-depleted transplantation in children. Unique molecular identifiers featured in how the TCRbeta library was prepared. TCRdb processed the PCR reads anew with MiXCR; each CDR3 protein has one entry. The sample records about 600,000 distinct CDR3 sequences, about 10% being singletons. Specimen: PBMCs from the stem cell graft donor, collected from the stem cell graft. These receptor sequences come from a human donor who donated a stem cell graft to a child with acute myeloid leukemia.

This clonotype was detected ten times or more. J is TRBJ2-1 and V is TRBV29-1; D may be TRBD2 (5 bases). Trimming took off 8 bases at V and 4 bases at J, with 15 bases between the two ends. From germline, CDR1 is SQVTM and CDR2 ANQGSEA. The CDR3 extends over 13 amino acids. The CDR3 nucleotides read TGCAGCCCGTATATTCGGACTTACAATGAGCAGTTCTTC. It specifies CSPYIRTYNEQFF.

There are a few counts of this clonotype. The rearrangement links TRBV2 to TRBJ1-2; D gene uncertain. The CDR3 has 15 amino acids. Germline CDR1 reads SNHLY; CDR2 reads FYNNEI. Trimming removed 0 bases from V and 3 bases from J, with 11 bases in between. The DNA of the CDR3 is TGTGCCAGCAGTGAAGCTGGGTTCGTGGACTATGGCTACACCTTC. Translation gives CASSEAGFVDYGYTF.

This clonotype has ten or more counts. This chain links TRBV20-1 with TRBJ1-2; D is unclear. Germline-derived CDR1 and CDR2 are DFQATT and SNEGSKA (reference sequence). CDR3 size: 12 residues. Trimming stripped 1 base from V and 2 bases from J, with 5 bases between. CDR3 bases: TGCAGTGCTAGAGGGCAGAACTATGGCTACACCTTC. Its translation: CSARGQNYGYTF.

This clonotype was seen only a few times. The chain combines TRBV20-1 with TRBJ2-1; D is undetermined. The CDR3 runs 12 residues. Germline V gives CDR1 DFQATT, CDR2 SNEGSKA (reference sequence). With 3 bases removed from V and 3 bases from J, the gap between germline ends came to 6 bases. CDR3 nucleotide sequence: TGCAGTGCTAGTGTGGTCTACAATGAGCAGTTCTTC. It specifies CSASVVYNEQFF.

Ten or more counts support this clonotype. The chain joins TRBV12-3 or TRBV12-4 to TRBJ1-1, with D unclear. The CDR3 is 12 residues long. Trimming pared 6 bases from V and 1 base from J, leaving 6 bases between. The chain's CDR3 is CASSWGNTEAFF. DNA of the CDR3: TGTGCCAGCAGCTGGGGGAACACTGAAGCTTTCTTT.

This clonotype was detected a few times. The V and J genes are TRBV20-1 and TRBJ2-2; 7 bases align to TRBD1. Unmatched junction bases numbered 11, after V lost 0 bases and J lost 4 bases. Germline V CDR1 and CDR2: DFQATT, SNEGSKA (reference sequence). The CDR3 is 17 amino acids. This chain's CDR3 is CSARDHSTGLVTGELFF. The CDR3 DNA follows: TGCAGTGCTAGAGACCATTCGACAGGGTTGGTCACCGGGGAGCTGTTTTTT.

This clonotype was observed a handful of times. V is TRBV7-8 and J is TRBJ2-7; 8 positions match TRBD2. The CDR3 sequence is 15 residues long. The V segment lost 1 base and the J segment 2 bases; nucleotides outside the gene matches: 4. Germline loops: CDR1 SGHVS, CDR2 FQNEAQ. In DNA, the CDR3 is TGTGCCAGCAGCTTAGGGCGGGAGGTTCCCTACGAGCAGTACTTC. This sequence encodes CASSLGREVPYEQYF.

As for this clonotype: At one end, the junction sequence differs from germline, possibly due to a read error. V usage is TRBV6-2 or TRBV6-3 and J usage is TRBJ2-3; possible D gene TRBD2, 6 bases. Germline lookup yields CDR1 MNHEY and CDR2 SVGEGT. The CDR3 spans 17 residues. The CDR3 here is CASSYSGESSLTDTQYF. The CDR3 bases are TGTGCCAGCAGCTACTCGGGAGAATCTTCCCTCACAGATACGCAGTATTTT.

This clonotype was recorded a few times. The CDR3 nucleotides are TGCAGTGCCCTCCCCGGACTAGCGGGAGATACGCAGTATTTT. Protein sequence: CSALPGLAGDTQYF. This chain joins TRBV20-1 and TRBJ2-3, with 11 bases aligning to TRBD2. V lost 6 bases to trimming and J lost 5 bases; unmatched junction nucleotides: 7. CDR1 is DFQATT, CDR2 SNEGSKA, per germline (reference sequence). The CDR3 extends over 14 amino acids.

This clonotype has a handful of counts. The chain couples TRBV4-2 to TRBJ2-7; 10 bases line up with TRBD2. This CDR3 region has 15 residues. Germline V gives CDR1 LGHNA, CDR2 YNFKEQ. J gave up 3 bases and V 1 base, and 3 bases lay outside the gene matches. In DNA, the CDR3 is TGTGCCAGCAGCCAAGTCACTAGCGGGATCTACGAGCAGTACTTC. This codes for CASSQVTSGIYEQYF.

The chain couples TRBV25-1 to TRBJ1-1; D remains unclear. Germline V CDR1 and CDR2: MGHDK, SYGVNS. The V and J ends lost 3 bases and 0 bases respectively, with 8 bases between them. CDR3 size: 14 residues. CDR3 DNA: TGTGCCAGCAGTGAGGGCAGTATGAACACTGAAGCTTTCTTT. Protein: CASSEGSMNTEAFF. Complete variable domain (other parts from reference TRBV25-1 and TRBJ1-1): EADIYQTPRYLVIGTGKKITLECSQTMGHDKMYWYQQDPGMELHLIHYSYGVNSTEKGDLSSESTVSRIRTEHFPLTLESARPSHTSQYLCASSEGSMNTEAFFGQGTRLTVV.

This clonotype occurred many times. Here the CDR3 reads CASSQGQGAGGANVLTF. The CDR3 nucleotides are TGTGCCAGCAGCCAGGGACAGGGGGCGGGAGGGGCCAACGTCCTGACTTTC. The chain employs TRBV5-4 and TRBJ2-6; 12 bases line up with TRBD1. V gave up 4 bases and J gave up 4 bases; unmatched junction bases: 6. The CDR3 has 17 amino acids. The germline CDR1 and CDR2 sequences are SGHNT and YYREEE (reference sequence).

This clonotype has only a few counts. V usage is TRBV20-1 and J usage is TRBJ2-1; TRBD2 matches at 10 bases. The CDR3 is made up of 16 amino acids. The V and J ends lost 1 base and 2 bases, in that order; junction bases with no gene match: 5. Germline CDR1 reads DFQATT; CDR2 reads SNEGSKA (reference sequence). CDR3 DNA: TGCAGTGCTAGAGTAGGTACTAGCGGGGCCTACAATGAGCAGTTCTTC. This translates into CSARVGTSGAYNEQFF.

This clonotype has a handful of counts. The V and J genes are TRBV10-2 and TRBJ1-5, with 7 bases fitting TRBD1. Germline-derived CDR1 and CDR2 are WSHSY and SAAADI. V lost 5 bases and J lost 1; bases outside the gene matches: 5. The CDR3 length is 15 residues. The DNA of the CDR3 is TGCGCCAGCAGTAGGGACAGCCCCAGCAATCAGCCCCAGCATTTT. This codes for CASSRDSPSNQPQHF.